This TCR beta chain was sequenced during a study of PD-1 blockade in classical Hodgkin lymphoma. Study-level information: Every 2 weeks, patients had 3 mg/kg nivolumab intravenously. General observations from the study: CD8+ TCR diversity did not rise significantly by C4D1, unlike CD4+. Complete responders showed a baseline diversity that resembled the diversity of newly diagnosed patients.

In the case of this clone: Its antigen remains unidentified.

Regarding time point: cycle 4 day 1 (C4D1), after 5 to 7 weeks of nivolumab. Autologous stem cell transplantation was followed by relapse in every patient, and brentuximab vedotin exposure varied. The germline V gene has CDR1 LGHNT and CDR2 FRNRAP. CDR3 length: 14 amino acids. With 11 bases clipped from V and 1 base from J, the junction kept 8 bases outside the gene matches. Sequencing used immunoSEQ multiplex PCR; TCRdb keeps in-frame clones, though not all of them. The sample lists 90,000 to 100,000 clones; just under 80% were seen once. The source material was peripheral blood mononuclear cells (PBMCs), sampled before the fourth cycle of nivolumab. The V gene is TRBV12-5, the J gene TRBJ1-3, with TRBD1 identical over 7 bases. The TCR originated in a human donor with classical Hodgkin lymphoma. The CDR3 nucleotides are TGTGCTCCAGACAGGGATGGATCTGGAAACACCATATATTTT. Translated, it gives CAPDRDGSGNTIYF. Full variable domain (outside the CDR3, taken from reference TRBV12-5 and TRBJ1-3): DARVTQTPRHKVTEMGQEVTMRCQPILGHNTVFWYRQTMMQGLELLAYFRNRAPLDDSGMPKDRFSAEMPDATLATLKIQPSEPRDSAVYFCAPDRDGSGNTIYFGEGSWLTVV.